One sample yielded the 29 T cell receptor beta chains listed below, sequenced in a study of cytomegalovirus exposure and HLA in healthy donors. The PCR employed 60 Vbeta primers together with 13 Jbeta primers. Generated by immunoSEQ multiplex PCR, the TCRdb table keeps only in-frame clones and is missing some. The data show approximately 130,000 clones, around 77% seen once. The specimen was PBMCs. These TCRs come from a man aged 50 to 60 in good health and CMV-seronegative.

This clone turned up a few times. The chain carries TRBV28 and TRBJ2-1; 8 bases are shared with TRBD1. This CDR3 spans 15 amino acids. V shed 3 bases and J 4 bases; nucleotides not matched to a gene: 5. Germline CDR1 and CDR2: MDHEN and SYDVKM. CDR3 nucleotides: TGTGCCAGCAGTTTTTCCGGGACAGGATACAATGAGCAGTTCTTC. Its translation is CASSFSGTGYNEQFF.

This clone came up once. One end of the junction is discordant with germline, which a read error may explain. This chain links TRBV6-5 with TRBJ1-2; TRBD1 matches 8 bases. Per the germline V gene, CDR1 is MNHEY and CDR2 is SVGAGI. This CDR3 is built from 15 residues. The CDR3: CVSSQTGGVTGGYTF. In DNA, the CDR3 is TGTGTCAGCAGCCAAACAGGGGGAGTGACGGGTGGCTACACCTTC.

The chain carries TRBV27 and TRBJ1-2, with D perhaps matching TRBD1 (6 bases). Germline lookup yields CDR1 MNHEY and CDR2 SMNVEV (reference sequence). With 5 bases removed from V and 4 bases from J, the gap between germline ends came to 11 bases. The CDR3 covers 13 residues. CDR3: CASSQQGIYGYTF. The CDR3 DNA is TGTGCCAGCAGTCAGCAGGGGATCTATGGCTACACCTTC.

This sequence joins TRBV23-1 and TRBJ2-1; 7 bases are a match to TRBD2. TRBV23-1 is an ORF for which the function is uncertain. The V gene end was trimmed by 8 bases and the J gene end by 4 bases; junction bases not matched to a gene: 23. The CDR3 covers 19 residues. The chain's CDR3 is CASQIRFGRLMKGYNEQFF. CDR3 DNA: TGCGCCAGCCAGATTAGGTTCGGGAGGCTGATGAAAGGGTACAATGAGCAGTTCTTC.

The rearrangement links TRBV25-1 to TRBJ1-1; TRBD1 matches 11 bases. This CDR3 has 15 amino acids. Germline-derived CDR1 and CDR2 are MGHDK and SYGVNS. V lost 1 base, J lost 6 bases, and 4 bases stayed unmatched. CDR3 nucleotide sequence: TGTGCCAGCAGTGAATGGCGGGGACAGGGGGCTGAAGCTTTCTTT. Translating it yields CASSEWRGQGAEAFF.

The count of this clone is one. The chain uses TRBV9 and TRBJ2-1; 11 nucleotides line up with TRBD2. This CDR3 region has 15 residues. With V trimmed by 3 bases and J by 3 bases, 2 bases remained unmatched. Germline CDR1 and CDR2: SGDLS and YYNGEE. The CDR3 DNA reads TGTGCCAGCAGCGACACTAGCGGGAGCTACAATGAGCAGTTCTTC. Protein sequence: CASSDTSGSYNEQFF.

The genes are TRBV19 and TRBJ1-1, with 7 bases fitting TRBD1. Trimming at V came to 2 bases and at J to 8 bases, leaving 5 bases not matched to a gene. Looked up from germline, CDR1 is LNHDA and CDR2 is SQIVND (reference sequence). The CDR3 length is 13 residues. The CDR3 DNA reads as TGTGCCAGTAGTATAAGTACAGGGGAAGAAGCTTTCTTT. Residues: CASSISTGEEAFF. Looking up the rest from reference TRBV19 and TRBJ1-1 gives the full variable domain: DGGITQSPKYLFRKEGQNVTLSCEQNLNHDAMYWYRQDPGQGLRLIYYSQIVNDFQKGDIAEGYSVSREKKESFPLTVTSAQKNPTAFYLCASSISTGEEAFFGQGTRLTVV.

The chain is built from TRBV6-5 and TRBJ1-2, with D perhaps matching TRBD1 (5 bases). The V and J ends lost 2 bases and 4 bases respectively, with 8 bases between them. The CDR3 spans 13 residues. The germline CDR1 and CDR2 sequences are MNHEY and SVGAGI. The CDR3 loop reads CASSYAGLYGYTF. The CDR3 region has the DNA TGTGCCAGCAGTTACGCGGGGCTCTATGGCTACACCTTC.

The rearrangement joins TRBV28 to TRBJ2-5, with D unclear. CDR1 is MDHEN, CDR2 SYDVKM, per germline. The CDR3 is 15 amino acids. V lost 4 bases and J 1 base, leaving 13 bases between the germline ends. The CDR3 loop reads CASSSGLQIQETQYF. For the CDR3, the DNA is TGTGCCAGCAGTTCGGGTCTTCAAATCCAAGAGACCCAGTACTTC.

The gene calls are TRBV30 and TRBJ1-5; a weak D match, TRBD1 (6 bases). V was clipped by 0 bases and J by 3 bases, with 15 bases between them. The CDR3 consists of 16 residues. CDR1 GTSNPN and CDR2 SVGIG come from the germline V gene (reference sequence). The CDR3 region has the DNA TGTGCCTGGAGTGTACAGGACAGCTTTTTCAATCAGCCCCAGCATTTT. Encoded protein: CAWSVQDSFFNQPQHF. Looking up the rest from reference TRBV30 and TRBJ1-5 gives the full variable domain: SQTIHQWPATLVQPVGSPLSLECTVEGTSNPNLYWYRQAAGRGLQLLFYSVGIGQISSEVPQNLSASRPQDRQFILSSKKLLLSDSGFYLCAWSVQDSFFNQPQHFGDGTRLSIL.

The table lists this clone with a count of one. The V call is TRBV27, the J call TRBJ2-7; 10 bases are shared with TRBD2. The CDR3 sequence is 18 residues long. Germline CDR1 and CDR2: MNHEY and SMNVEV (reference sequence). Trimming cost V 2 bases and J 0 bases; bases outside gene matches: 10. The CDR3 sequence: CASSLVPPPSGSSYEQYF. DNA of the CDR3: TGTGCCAGCAGTTTAGTCCCCCCCCCTAGCGGGAGCTCCTACGAGCAGTACTTC.

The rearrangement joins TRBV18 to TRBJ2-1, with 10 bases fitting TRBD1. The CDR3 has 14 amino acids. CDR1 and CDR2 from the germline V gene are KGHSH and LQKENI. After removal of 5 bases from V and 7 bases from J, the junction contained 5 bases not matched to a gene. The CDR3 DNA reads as TGTGCCAGCTCAGGACAGGGGGGCCCTAATGAGCAGTTCTTC. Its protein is CASSGQGGPNEQFF. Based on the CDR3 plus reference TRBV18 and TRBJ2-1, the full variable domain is NAGVMQNPRHLVRRRGQEARLRCSPMKGHSHVYWYRQLPEEGLKFMVYLQKENIIDESGMPKERFSAEFPKEGPSILRIQQVVRGDSAAYFCASSGQGGPNEQFFGPGTRLTVL.

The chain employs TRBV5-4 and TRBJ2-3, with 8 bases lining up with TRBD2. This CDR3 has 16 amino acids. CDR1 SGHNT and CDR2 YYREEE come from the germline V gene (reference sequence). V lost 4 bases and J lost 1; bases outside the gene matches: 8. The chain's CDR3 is CASSLQRERGTDTQYF. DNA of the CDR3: TGTGCCAGCAGCCTACAGCGGGAGCGAGGCACAGATACGCAGTATTTT.

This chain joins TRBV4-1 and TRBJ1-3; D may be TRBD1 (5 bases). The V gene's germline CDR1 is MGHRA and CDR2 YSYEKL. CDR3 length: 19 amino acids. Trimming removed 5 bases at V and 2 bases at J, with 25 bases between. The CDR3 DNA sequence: TGCGCCAGCAGCTTGTGGGGCAAAAAGGACGGATCCACTGGAAACACCATATATTTT. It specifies CASSLWGKKDGSTGNTIYF.

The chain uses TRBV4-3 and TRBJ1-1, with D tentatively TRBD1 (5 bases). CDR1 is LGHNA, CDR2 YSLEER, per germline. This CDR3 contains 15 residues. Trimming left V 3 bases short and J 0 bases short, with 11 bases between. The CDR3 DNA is TGCGCCAGCAGCCAGATGACAGCCATGAACACTGAAGCTTTCTTT. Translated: CASSQMTAMNTEAFF.

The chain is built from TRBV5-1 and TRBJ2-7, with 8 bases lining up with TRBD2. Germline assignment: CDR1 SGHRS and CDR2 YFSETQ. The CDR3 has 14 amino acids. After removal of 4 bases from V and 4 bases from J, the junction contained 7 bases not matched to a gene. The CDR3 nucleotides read TGCGCCAGCAGCCCGACTAGCGCGTCATACGAGCAGTACTTC. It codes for CASSPTSASYEQYF. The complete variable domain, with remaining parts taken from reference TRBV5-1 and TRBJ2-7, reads KAGVTQTPRYLIKTRGQQVTLSCSPISGHRSVSWYQQTPGQGLQFLFEYFSETQRNKGNFPGRFSGRQFSNSRSEMNVSTLELGDSALYLCASSPTSASYEQYFGPGTRLTVT.

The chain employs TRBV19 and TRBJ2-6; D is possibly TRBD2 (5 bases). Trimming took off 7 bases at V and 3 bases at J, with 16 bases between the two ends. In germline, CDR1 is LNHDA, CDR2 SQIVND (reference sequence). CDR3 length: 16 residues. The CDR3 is CASKPDRGGGANVLTF. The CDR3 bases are TGTGCCAGTAAACCCGACCGGGGTGGTGGGGCCAACGTCCTGACTTTC.

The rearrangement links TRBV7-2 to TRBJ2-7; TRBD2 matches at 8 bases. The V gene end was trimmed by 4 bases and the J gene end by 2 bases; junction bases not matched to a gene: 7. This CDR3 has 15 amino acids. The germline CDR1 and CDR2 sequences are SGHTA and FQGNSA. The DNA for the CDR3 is TGTGCCAGCAGCTCACAGCGGGGGAGGGCCTACGAGCAGTACTTC. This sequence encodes CASSSQRGRAYEQYF.

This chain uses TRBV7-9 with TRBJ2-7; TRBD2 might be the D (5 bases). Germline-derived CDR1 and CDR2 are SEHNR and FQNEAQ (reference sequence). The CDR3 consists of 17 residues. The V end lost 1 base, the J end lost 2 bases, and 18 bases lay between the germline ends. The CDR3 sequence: CASSLGSVDFFPYEQYF. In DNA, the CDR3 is TGTGCCAGCAGCTTAGGTTCGGTGGACTTCTTTCCCTACGAGCAGTACTTC.

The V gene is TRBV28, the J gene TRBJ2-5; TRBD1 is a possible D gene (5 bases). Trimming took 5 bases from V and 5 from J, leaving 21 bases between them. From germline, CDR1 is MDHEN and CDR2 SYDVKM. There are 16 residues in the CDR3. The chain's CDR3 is CASSLLGGGAEETQYF. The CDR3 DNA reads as TGTGCCAGCAGTCTCCTCGGTGGTGGGGCGGAGGAGACCCAGTACTTC.

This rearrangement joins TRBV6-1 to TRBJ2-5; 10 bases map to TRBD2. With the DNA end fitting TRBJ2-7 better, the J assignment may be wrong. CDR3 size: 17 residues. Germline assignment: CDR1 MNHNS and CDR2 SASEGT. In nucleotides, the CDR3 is TGTGCCAGCAGTGGAGGGGGGAGAGCGGGAGGGAGCTACGAGCAGTACTTC. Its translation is CASSGGGRAGGSYEQYF.

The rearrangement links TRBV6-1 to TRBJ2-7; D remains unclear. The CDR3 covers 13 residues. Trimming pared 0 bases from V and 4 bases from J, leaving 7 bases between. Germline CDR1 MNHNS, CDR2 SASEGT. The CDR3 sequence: CASSEALLYEQYF. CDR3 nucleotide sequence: TGTGCCAGCAGTGAAGCACTCCTGTACGAGCAGTACTTC.

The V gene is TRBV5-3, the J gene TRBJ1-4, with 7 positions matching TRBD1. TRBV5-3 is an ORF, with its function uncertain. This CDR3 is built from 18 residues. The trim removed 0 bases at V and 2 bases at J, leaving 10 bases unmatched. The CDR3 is CARSLDKDRSRTNEKLFF. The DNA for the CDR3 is TGTGCCAGAAGCTTGGATAAGGACAGGTCCAGGACTAATGAAAAACTGTTTTTT.

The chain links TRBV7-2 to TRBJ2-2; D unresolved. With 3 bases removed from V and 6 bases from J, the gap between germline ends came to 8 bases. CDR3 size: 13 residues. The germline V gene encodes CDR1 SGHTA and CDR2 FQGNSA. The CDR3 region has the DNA TGTGCCAGCAGCTTCAGTTTCCCCGGGGAGCTGTTTTTT. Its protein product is CASSFSFPGELFF.

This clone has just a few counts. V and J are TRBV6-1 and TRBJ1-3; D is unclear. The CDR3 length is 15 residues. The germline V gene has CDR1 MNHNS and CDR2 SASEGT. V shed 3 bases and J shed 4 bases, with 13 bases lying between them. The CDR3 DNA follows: TGTGCCAGCAGTGATCCGAGGACTGGCGGAAACACCATATATTTT. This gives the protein CASSDPRTGGNTIYF.

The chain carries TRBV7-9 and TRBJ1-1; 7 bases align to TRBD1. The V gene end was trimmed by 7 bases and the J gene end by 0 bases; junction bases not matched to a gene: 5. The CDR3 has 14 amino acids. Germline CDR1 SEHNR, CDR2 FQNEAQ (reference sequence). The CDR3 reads CASNPGQLNTEAFF. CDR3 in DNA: TGTGCCAGCAACCCGGGACAGTTGAACACTGAAGCTTTCTTT.

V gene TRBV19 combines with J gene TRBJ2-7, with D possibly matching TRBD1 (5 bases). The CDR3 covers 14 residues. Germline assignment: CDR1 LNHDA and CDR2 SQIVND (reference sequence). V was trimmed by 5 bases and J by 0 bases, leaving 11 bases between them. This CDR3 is CASSEAGISYEQYF. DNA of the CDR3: TGTGCCAGTAGTGAGGCAGGGATCTCCTACGAGCAGTACTTC.

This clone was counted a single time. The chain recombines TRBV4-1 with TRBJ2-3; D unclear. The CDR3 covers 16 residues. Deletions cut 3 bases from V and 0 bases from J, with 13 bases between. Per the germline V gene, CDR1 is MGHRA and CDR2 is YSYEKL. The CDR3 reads CASSHPGSPSTDTQYF. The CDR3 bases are TGCGCCAGCAGCCACCCAGGTTCCCCTAGCACAGATACGCAGTATTTT.

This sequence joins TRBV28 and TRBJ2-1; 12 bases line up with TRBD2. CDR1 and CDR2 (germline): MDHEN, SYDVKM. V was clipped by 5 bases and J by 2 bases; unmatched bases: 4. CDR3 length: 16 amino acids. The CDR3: CASSPGLAGTYNEQFF. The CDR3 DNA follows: TGTGCCAGCAGTCCCGGACTAGCGGGGACCTACAATGAGCAGTTCTTC. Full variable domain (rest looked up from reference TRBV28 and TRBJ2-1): DVKVTQSSRYLVKRTGEKVFLECVQDMDHENMFWYRQDPGLGLRLIYFSYDVKMKEKGDIPEGYSVSREKKERFSLILESASTNQTSMYLCASSPGLAGTYNEQFFGPGTRLTVL.